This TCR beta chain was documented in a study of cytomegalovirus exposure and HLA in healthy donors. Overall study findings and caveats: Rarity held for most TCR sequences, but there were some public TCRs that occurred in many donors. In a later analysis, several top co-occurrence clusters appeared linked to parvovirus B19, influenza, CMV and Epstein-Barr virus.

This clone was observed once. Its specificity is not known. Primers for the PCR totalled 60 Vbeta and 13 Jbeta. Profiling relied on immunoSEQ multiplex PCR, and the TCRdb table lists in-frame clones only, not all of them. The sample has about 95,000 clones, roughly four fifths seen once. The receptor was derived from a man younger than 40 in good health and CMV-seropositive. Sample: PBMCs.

CDR3 in amino acids: CASSLQGAAVFGGSKNIQYF. Written as DNA, the CDR3 is TGTGCCAGCAGCCTACAGGGGGCCGCCGTGTTTGGAGGGTCCAAAAACATTCAGTACTTC. The J gene is TRBJ2-4, the V gene TRBV28, with TRBD1 matching 9 bases. Germline CDR1 reads MDHEN; CDR2 reads SYDVKM. There are 20 residues in the CDR3. The trim removed 6 bases at V and 2 bases at J, leaving 20 bases unmatched.